This T cell receptor beta chain was identified in a study of T-cell memory formation after mild COVID-19. Overall study findings and caveats: Later expanders leaned CD4+, whereas day 15 to 85 contracting clones were balanced CD4/CD8.

With 5 bases clipped from V and 1 base from J, the junction kept 8 bases outside the gene matches. The CDR3 loop spans 17 amino acids. CDR1 is SGHVS, CDR2 FNYEAQ, per germline. From the 5' RACE reads, TCRdb called clonotypes with MiXCR, one entry per CDR3 protein. The sample lists 75,000 to 95,000 distinct CDR3 sequences, around 16% occurring once. Turning to this clonotype: Its antigen is not identified.

The rearrangement links TRBV7-6 to TRBJ1-1; 12 bases line up with TRBD1. The TCR comes from a man between 18 and 35 years old who had mild COVID-19 (a few samples of this study predate the infection). Cell type and time point are not known. Sequenced input: PBMCs or a T cell subset sorted from them (not recorded which). The CDR3 nucleotides are TGTGCCAGCAGCGACGGGACAGGGGGCTTTAGGAACACTGAAGCTTTCTTT. It codes for CASSDGTGGFRNTEAFF. Full variable domain (outside the CDR3, taken from reference TRBV7-6 and TRBJ1-1): GAGVSQSPRYKVTKRGQDVALRCDPISGHVSLYWYRQALGQGPEFLTYFNYEAQQDKSGLPNDRFSAERPEGSISTLTIQRTEQRDSAMYRCASSDGTGGFRNTEAFFGQGTRLTVV.